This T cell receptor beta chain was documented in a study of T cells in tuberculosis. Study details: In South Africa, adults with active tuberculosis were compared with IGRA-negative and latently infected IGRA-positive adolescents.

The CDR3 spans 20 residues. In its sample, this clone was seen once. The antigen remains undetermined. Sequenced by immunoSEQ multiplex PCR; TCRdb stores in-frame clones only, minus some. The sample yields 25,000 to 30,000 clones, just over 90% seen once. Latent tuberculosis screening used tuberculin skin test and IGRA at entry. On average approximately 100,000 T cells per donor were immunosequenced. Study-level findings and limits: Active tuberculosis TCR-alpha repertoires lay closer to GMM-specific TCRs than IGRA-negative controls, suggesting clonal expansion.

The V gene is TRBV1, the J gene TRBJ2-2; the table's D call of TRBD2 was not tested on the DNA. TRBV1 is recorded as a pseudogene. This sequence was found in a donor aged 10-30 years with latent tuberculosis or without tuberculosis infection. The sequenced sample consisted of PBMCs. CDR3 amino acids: CTSSQGPTSLAGDLTGELFF. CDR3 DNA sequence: TGCACCAGCAGCCAAGGGCCTACTTCGCTCGCGGGAGATTTAACCGGGGAGCTGTTTTTT.